A selection of T cell receptor beta chains follows, all from one sample in a study of CD8 T cells in ankylosing spondylitis. One entry per CDR3 protein results from TCRdb running MiXCR on the 5' RACE reads. The sample holds fewer than 500,000 distinct CDR3 sequences, more than 25% seen once. Sample: blood, either unsorted or a sorted T cell fraction (not recorded which). Receptors originate from a male donor with ankylosing spondylitis. The CDR3 runs from the conserved cysteine through the conserved F or W. The D gene is left open where the match is weak. Rows give clone size only sometimes, using once, few, many, or a class for an expanded clone.

j_call,v_call,clone_size,d_call,cdr3_aa,cdr3_nt
TRBJ2-1,TRBV7-9,NA,NA,CASSLWQGGYNEQFF,TGTGCCAGCAGCTTATGGCAGGGGGGGTACAATGAGCAGTTCTTC
TRBJ1-6,TRBV18,few,TRBD1,CASSPLGTGDSPLHF,TGTGCCAGCTCACCACTTGGGACAGGGGATTCACCCCTCCACTTT
TRBJ1-3,TRBV7-8,many,NA,CASSGFGGNTIYF,TGTGCCAGCAGCGGATTTGGAGGAAACACCATATATTTT
TRBJ2-1,TRBV7-6,NA,TRBD2,CASSFFSGTSFPEQFF,TGTGCCAGCAGCTTTTTTTCTGGGACTAGTTTCCCTGAGCAGTTCTTC
TRBJ2-1,TRBV19,NA,TRBD2,CASSIGLAVSDEQFF,TGTGCCAGTAGTATAGGACTAGCGGTCTCGGATGAGCAGTTCTTC
TRBJ2-1,TRBV5-1,few,NA,CASRVEFYNEQFF,TGCGCCAGCAGGGTGGAATTCTACAATGAGCAGTTCTTC
TRBJ2-1,TRBV9,NA,TRBD1,CASSPRDRSYNEQFF,TGTGCCAGCAGCCCCCGGGACAGATCATACAATGAGCAGTTCTTC
TRBJ2-2,TRBV4-2,few,NA,CASSQEGGLPTGELFF,TGTGCCAGCAGCCAAGAGGGGGGACTCCCTACCGGGGAGCTGTTTTTT
TRBJ1-1,TRBV5-1,few,NA,CASFQDPNTEAFF,TGCGCCAGCTTCCAGGACCCAAACACTGAAGCTTTCTTT
TRBJ2-7,TRBV29-1,NA,NA,CSVEETVSYEQYF,TGCAGCGTTGAAGAGACAGTCTCTTACGAGCAGTACTTC
TRBJ2-2,TRBV5-1,NA,NA,CASSLGAPATGELFF,TGCGCCAGCAGCTTGGGCGCGCCCGCCACCGGGGAGCTGTTTTTT
TRBJ2-2,TRBV11-2,NA,NA,CASSLSPPTLTGELFF,TGTGCCAGCAGCTTAAGTCCGCCGACGCTCACCGGGGAGCTGTTTTTT
TRBJ1-2,TRBV30,NA,NA,CAWSSYRINYGYTF,TGTGCCTGGAGTAGCTACCGGATTAACTATGGCTACACCTTC
TRBJ2-1,TRBV20-1,many,TRBD2,CSALLAGGPGVYNEQFF,TGCAGTGCTTTGTTAGCGGGAGGGCCTGGGGTTTACAATGAGCAGTTCTTC
TRBJ2-7,TRBV10-2,NA,TRBD2,CASSGGLADLYEQYF,TGCGCCAGCAGTGGGGGACTAGCGGATCTTTACGAGCAGTACTTC
TRBJ2-2,TRBV20-1,NA,TRBD2,CSARYGGDGTGELFF,TGCAGTGCTAGATATGGGGGGGACGGCACCGGGGAGCTGTTTTTT
TRBJ1-1,TRBV27,NA,TRBD1,CASSRWTGDGYTEAFF,TGTGCCAGCAGTCGTTGGACAGGGGATGGGTACACTGAAGCTTTCTTT
TRBJ1-3,TRBV7-8,NA,NA,CASSLLHSGNTIYF,TGTGCCAGCAGCTTATTACACTCTGGAAACACCATATATTTT
TRBJ1-4,TRBV4-1,NA,TRBD1,CASSQTGGEKLFF,TGCGCCAGCAGCCAAACAGGGGGAGAAAAACTGTTTTTT
TRBJ2-3,TRBV24-1,few,NA,CATSDASSTDTQYF,TGTGCCACCAGTGATGCCTCTAGCACAGATACGCAGTATTTT
TRBJ2-5,TRBV6-2/TRBV6-3,NA,TRBD2,CASSYGRREGYQETQYF,TGTGCCAGCAGTTACGGAAGGCGGGAGGGGTACCAAGAGACCCAGTACTTC
TRBJ2-7,TRBV20-1,NA,NA,CSASYPVSPYEQYF,TGCAGTGCTTCTTATCCGGTGAGCCCCTACGAGCAGTACTTC
TRBJ2-7,TRBV5-6,NA,NA,CATHRRDLLIEQYF,TGTGCCACCCACAGGAGGGACCTACTAATCGAGCAGTACTTC
TRBJ2-1,TRBV4-1,few,TRBD2,CASSAILAGVVEQFF,TGCGCCAGCAGCGCGATACTAGCGGGAGTGGTTGAGCAGTTCTTC
TRBJ2-7,TRBV20-1,once,NA,CSVVARGCEQYF,TGCAGTGTAGTCGCCCGTGGCTGCGAGCAGTACTTC
TRBJ2-1,TRBV6-2/TRBV6-3,NA,TRBD2,CASTPPRLAVNEQFF,TGTGCCAGCACTCCACCGAGACTAGCAGTCAATGAGCAGTTCTTC
TRBJ1-5,TRBV12-3/TRBV12-4,few,NA,CASTRTVSNQPQHF,TGTGCCAGCACCCGGACAGTTAGCAATCAGCCCCAGCATTTT
TRBJ1-1,TRBV20-1,NA,NA,CSAINGADLNTEAFF,TGCAGTGCTATTAACGGGGCCGACTTGAACACTGAAGCTTTCTTT
TRBJ1-1,TRBV20-1,few,NA,CSARMGVSTEAFF,TGCAGTGCTAGGATGGGTGTGAGCACTGAAGCTTTCTTT
TRBJ2-7,TRBV5-1,NA,TRBD1,CASSSTGGSTYEQYF,TGCGCCAGCAGCTCCACAGGGGGCTCGACTTACGAGCAGTACTTC
TRBJ2-1,TRBV20-1,NA,NA,CSARDRRGGMNEQFF,TGCAGTGCTAGAGATCGTAGAGGTGGTATGAATGAGCAGTTCTTC
TRBJ2-7,TRBV7-6,NA,NA,CASSLGTRPSYEQYF,TGTGCCAGCAGCTTAGGGACTCGTCCCTCCTACGAGCAGTACTTC
TRBJ2-2,TRBV11-3,NA,NA,CASSLFGGTNTGELFF,TGTGCCAGCAGCTTGTTTGGGGGGACGAACACCGGGGAGCTGTTTTTT
TRBJ2-1,TRBV10-3,NA,NA,CAISESDWNNEQFF,TGTGCCATCAGTGAGTCGGACTGGAACAATGAGCAGTTCTTC
TRBJ1-6,TRBV4-1,few,NA,CASSQDSTNNSPLHF,TGCGCCAGCAGCCAAGATTCAACTAATAATTCACCCCTCCACTTT
TRBJ2-4,TRBV27,few,NA,CASSLQAKNIQYF,TGTGCCAGCAGTCTTCAAGCCAAAAACATTCAGTACTTC
TRBJ2-5,TRBV20-1,few,TRBD2,CSALREPETQYF,TGCAGTGCTCTGCGGGAGCCAGAGACCCAGTACTTC
TRBJ1-1,TRBV20-1,many,TRBD1,CSAKTGMNTEAFF,TGCAGTGCGAAGACAGGGATGAACACTGAAGCTTTCTTT
TRBJ2-4,TRBV5-1,few,TRBD2,CASSLGLTLGGDIQYF,TGCGCCAGCAGCTTGGGACTTACATTGGGGGGGGACATTCAGTACTTC
TRBJ2-1,TRBV15,NA,NA,CATSRDWTEVYNEQFF,TGTGCCACCAGCAGAGATTGGACGGAGGTTTACAATGAGCAGTTCTTC
TRBJ2-3,TRBV24-1,NA,NA,CATSDLVRGADTQYF,TGTGCCACCAGTGATTTGGTCAGGGGGGCAGATACGCAGTATTTT
TRBJ2-1,TRBV11-2,NA,NA,CASSLGWQYNEQFF,TGTGCCAGCAGCCTAGGGTGGCAGTACAATGAGCAGTTCTTC
TRBJ1-5,TRBV20-1,NA,NA,CSARDPNQPQHF,TGCAGTGCTAGAGATCCGAATCAGCCCCAGCATTTT
TRBJ1-4,TRBV19,NA,TRBD1,CASRVQGAPLEKLFF,TGTGCCAGTAGAGTACAGGGGGCGCCGCTTGAAAAACTGTTTTTT
TRBJ2-1,TRBV20-1,many,NA,CSASTGSSMNEQFF,TGCAGTGCTAGTACCGGGAGTTCTATGAATGAGCAGTTCTTC
TRBJ1-1,TRBV7-8,NA,NA,CASSSRDTRTTEAFF,TGTGCCAGCAGTTCCCGGGACACCCGAACAACTGAAGCTTTCTTT
TRBJ2-7,TRBV4-2,few,NA,CASSRDGTPEPYEQYF,TGTGCCAGCAGCCGCGACGGGACTCCGGAACCCTACGAGCAGTACTTC
TRBJ2-5,TRBV10-3,few,NA,CAIGGQSETQYF,TGTGCCATCGGCGGACAGAGCGAGACCCAGTACTTC
TRBJ2-5,TRBV2,few,TRBD2,CASSPPLTSGRGQETQYF,TGTGCCAGCAGTCCTCCCCTTACTAGCGGGAGGGGCCAAGAGACCCAGTACTTC
TRBJ1-6,TRBV5-1,few,NA,CASSLTGGSSYNSPLHF,TGCGCCAGCAGCCTCACCGGGGGTAGCTCCTATAATTCACCCCTCCACTTT
TRBJ1-2,TRBV5-1,NA,TRBD1,CARSTGQAGGYTF,TGCGCCAGGAGCACCGGACAGGCAGGTGGCTACACCTTC
TRBJ1-1,TRBV11-2,few,TRBD1,CASSFVQGDTEAFF,TGTGCCAGCAGCTTTGTTCAGGGGGACACTGAAGCTTTCTTT